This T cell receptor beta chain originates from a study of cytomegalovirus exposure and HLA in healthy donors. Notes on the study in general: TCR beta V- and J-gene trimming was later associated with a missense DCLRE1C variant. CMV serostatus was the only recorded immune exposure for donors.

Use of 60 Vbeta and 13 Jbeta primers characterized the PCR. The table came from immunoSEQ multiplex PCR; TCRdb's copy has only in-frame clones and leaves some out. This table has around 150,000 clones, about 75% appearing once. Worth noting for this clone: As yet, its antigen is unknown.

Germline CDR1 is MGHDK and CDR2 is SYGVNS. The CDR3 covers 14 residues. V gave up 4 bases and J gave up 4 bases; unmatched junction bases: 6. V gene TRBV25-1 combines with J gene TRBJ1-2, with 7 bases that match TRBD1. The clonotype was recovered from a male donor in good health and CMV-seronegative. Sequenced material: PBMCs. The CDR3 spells CASSVRQGGYGYTF. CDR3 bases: TGTGCCAGCAGTGTACGACAGGGTGGCTATGGCTACACCTTC.